This T cell receptor (beta chain) was recovered during a study of cytomegalovirus exposure and HLA in healthy donors. Trimming pared 0 bases from V and 6 bases from J, leaving 11 bases between. CDR1 is KGHSH, CDR2 LQKENI, per germline. The CDR3 extends over 15 amino acids. The PCR used 60 Vbeta and 13 Jbeta primers. Only in-frame clones appear in the TCRdb table, and some are missing; sequencing was by immunoSEQ multiplex PCR. Of under 200,000 clones listed, roughly 80% are singletons. Sequencing used PBMCs. The source is a man aged 50 or older in good health and CMV-seronegative. The chain combines TRBV18 with TRBJ1-4, with D uncertain. In DNA, the CDR3 is TGTGCCAGCTCACCACCGGGGAGGGCGGATGAAAAACTGTTTTTT. Protein: CASSPPGRADEKLFF. Based on the CDR3 plus reference TRBV18 and TRBJ1-4, the full variable domain is NAGVMQNPRHLVRRRGQEARLRCSPMKGHSHVYWYRQLPEEGLKFMVYLQKENIIDESGMPKERFSAEFPKEGPSILRIQQVVRGDSAAYFCASSPPGRADEKLFFGSGTQLSVL.